The present T cell receptor (beta chain) was sequenced within a study of blood T cell repertoires in COVID-19. Study-level background: T cells, B-cell-depleted T cells, or PBMCs provided the cDNA or gDNA that served as material.

This clone appeared a single time. Only in-frame clones appear in the TCRdb table, and some are missing; sequencing was by immunoSEQ multiplex PCR. The table shows about 190,000 clones, with roughly 86% occurring only once. The CDR3 contains 15 residues. V was clipped by 4 bases and J by 3 bases; unmatched bases: 7. Germline assignment: CDR1 LNHDA and CDR2 SQIVND (reference sequence). The J gene is TRBJ2-7, the V gene TRBV19; 9 bases match TRBD1. Input material: PBMCs or T cells enriched from blood (not recorded which). The clonotype originates from a man between 35 and 55 years old with acute COVID-19. CDR3 sequence: CASSKGTGTIYEQYF. CDR3 in DNA: TGTGCCAGTAGTAAAGGGACAGGGACCATCTACGAGCAGTACTTC. Variable domain in full (rest from reference TRBV19 and TRBJ2-7): DGGITQSPKYLFRKEGQNVTLSCEQNLNHDAMYWYRQDPGQGLRLIYYSQIVNDFQKGDIAEGYSVSREKKESFPLTVTSAQKNPTAFYLCASSKGTGTIYEQYFGPGTRLTVT.